This is a list of T cell receptor beta chains from one sample in a study of blood T cell repertoires in COVID-19. Measured with immunoSEQ multiplex PCR; TCRdb has only the in-frame clones, and not every one. The sample has fewer than 500,000 clones; around 86% are singletons. Sequencing was done on a sample of peripheral blood. Receptors originate from a woman in her 30s with active or convalescent COVID-19. Each CDR3 is given with its conserved first and last residue. The order of the fields is CDR3 protein, CDR3 DNA, D gene, V gene, clone size, J gene. The D gene is left open where the match is weak. Rows may omit the clone size; those that give it use once, few, many or a size class.

CASSQRTGQYF,TGTGCCAGCAGCCAAAGGACAGGGCAGTATTTT,TRBD1,TRBV3-1/TRBV3-2,.,TRBJ2-3
CASSLVLAGGSGNEQFF,TGTGCCAGCAGCTTAGTTCTAGCGGGGGGCTCAGGGAATGAGCAGTTCTTC,TRBD2,TRBV13,.,TRBJ2-1
CASSLAQGQETQYF,TGCGCCAGCAGCTTGGCCCAGGGGCAAGAGACCCAGTACTTC,.,TRBV5-1,.,TRBJ2-5
CASSLEPSGISETQYF,TGTGCCAGCAGCTTAGAACCTAGCGGGATTTCGGAGACCCAGTACTTC,TRBD2,TRBV7-9,.,TRBJ2-5
CASSEAGSYEQYF,TGCGCCAGCAGTGAGGCAGGTTCCTACGAGCAGTACTTC,.,TRBV10-1,once,TRBJ2-7
CAWSPPGLAGGTQYF,TGTGCCTGGAGTCCGCCGGGACTAGCGGGGGGTACGCAGTATTTT,TRBD2,TRBV30,.,TRBJ2-3
CASSPRLNNEQFF,TGTGCCAGCAGCCCGAGGCTAAACAATGAGCAGTTCTTC,.,TRBV5-6,.,TRBJ2-1
CASSPQGLNTEAFF,TGTGCCAGCAGTCCACAGGGACTGAACACTGAAGCTTTCTTT,.,TRBV7-9,.,TRBJ1-1
CASSPDRVAGGYTF,TGTGCCAGCAGCCCCGACAGGGTGGCGGGTGGCTACACCTTC,TRBD1,TRBV5-5,.,TRBJ1-2
CAWRGRGMYEQYF,TGTGCCTGGAGGGGCAGGGGGATGTACGAGCAGTACTTC,TRBD1,TRBV30,.,TRBJ2-7
CATTGTAPSYTEAFF,TGTGCCACCACCGGGACAGCCCCTTCGTACACTGAAGCTTTCTTT,TRBD1,TRBV2,.,TRBJ1-1